A selection of T cell receptor beta chains follows, all from one sample in a study of identifying expanded T cells in peripheral blood. Libraries were prepared by immunoSEQ multiplex PCR; TCRdb keeps only in-frame clonotypes and omits some of them. The repertoire holds 75,000 to 90,000 clones, with roughly 90% as singletons. Sample: blood. These receptors came from a person between 18 and 75 years old in good health. CDR3s leave out the opening cysteine and the closing phenylalanine or tryptophan. Only part of the rows carry a size: once, few, many, or a class if the clone is expanded.

CDR3 protein	V gene	J gene	clone size
ASSAGTGRNNEQF	TRBV5-1	TRBJ2-1	-
ASSLEGSGNTIY	TRBV9	TRBJ1-3	-
AISESEAVSQPQH	TRBV10-3	TRBJ1-5	-
AISGGGNTPSYEQY	TRBV10-3	TRBJ2-7	-
ASSQLGLGGNTIY	TRBV4-1	TRBJ1-3	-
ATSRKSSVNTEAF	TRBV15	TRBJ1-1	-
ASSLRETGELF	TRBV11-1	TRBJ2-2	-
ASSLTTAYGYT	TRBV7-3	TRBJ1-2	few
ASSEAGPGTGELF	TRBV6-1	TRBJ2-2	-
ASRDRVFVGGELF	TRBV19	TRBJ2-2	-
ASSLVSGTTNEKLF	TRBV11-3	TRBJ1-4	-
ASRSGLSTDTQY	TRBV2	TRBJ2-3	-
ASSLSPYEQY	TRBV7-2	TRBJ2-7	-
ASSLVWGGYNEQF	TRBV7-7	TRBJ2-1	-
ASSLGFQGRRNEQF	TRBV7-9	TRBJ2-1	-
ASSISGNSNQPQH	TRBV19	TRBJ1-5	-
ASSPRAANTEAF	TRBV18	TRBJ1-1	-
ASSYRGTSGVINYTDTQY	TRBV6-8	TRBJ2-3	-
SVIPGTYEQY	TRBV29-1	TRBJ2-7	-
ASSYGKGHSYEQY	TRBV6-6	TRBJ2-7	-
ASSLLSGGALNEQF	TRBV14	TRBJ2-1	-
ASSVTGASSGNTIY	TRBV9	TRBJ1-3	-
ASSRGYEQY	TRBV19	TRBJ2-7	-
ASSQDWDRDRLGYT	TRBV4-1	TRBJ1-2	-
ASSLQGGGEKLF	TRBV27	TRBJ1-4	-
ASSRGANTEAF	TRBV2	TRBJ1-1	-
ASSLLGGNEQY	TRBV5-1	TRBJ2-7	-
ASSGQGGFAGTEAF	TRBV19	TRBJ1-1	-
ASSPTRGSEQF	TRBV11-1	TRBJ2-1	-
ASSYPTGELF	TRBV5-1	TRBJ2-2	-
ASSYGTGGFYNEQF	TRBV6-6	TRBJ2-1	-
ASSLAGGENTEAF	TRBV27	TRBJ1-1	-
ASRSTSRTNEQF	TRBV6-1	TRBJ2-1	-
ASSPVGTGTIQF	TRBV7-8	TRBJ2-1	-
AWKKGDWAEAF	TRBV30	TRBJ1-1	-
AISESIPRQGSTHTEAF	TRBV10-3	TRBJ1-1	-
ATRGQMNTEAF	TRBV10-2	TRBJ1-1	-
ASSPGSGTGELF	TRBV7-3	TRBJ2-2	-
ASSIGQGRVAGELF	TRBV19	TRBJ2-2	once
ASSPQGYGYT	TRBV7-9	TRBJ1-2	-
ASSMGQGREKLF	TRBV19	TRBJ1-4	-
ASRRRQANYGYT	TRBV2	TRBJ1-2	-
ASSLDRFDQPQH	TRBV5-1	TRBJ1-5	-